A selection of T cell receptor beta chains follows, all from one sample in a study of blood T cell repertoires in COVID-19. Data came from immunoSEQ multiplex PCR; TCRdb stores just in-frame clones and leaves some out. Here the sample spans hundreds of thousands of clones, 75% to 90% being singletons. Sequences were obtained from peripheral blood. The receptors stem from a young woman with active or convalescent COVID-19. CDR3s include the opening cysteine and the closing phenylalanine or tryptophan. A D gene is named only where the DNA matches it firmly. Only some rows state a clone size, as once, few, many or a class for expanded clones.

TRBJ1-3 | NA | TRBV4-2 | NA | TGTGCCAGCAGTAGGGGGAACTCTGGAAACACCATATATTTT | CASSRGNSGNTIYF
TRBJ1-5 | NA | TRBV19 | once | TGTGCCAGTTCCCGAGCGGGTTATAGCAATCAGCCCCAGCATTTT | CASSRAGYSNQPQHF
TRBJ2-1 | NA | TRBV6-1 | NA | TGTGCCAGCAGTGAAGTCGTGGCCTCCTACAATGAGCAGTTCTTC | CASSEVVASYNEQFF
TRBJ1-2 | NA | TRBV6-5 | NA | TGTGCCAGCAGTTACGGCGACAGTCGAGATGGCTACACCTTC | CASSYGDSRDGYTF
TRBJ2-1 | TRBD2 | TRBV6-2/TRBV6-3 | NA | TGTGCCAGCAGCCGAACTAGCGGGGGTGAGAATGAGCAGTTCTTC | CASSRTSGGENEQFF
TRBJ1-5 | TRBD1 | TRBV2 | once | TGTGCCAGCAGTTGGGGACAGACCAATCAGCCCCAGCATTTT | CASSWGQTNQPQHF
TRBJ1-5 | TRBD1 | TRBV4-1 | NA | TGCGCCAGCAGCCAAGATCGACCAGGGGGCGACCAGCCCCAGCATTTT | CASSQDRPGGDQPQHF
TRBJ1-3 | TRBD1 | TRBV6-5 | few | TGTGCCAGCAGCCAGGGACAGAGCTCTGGAAACACCATATATTTT | CASSQGQSSGNTIYF
TRBJ2-7 | NA | TRBV5-4 | NA | TGTGCCAGCAGCTTTACTACACTAGACGAACAGTACTTC | CASSFTTLDEQYF
TRBJ2-1 | NA | TRBV6-5 | once | TGTGCCAGCAGTTACGGGGCGGACTACAATGAGCAGTTCTTC | CASSYGADYNEQFF
TRBJ1-5 | NA | TRBV15 | few | TGTGCCACCAGCAGAGATCGACAGGCCAATCAGCCCCAGCATTTT | CATSRDRQANQPQHF
TRBJ1-4 | NA | TRBV18 | NA | TGTGCCAGCTCACAAGGGACAACTGGGCATGAAAAACTGTTTTTT | CASSQGTTGHEKLFF
TRBJ2-3 | NA | TRBV6-5 | few | TGTGCCAGCAGTTCCAAAAGCGGGCCCAGGGTTCCGCAGTATTTT | CASSSKSGPRVPQYF
TRBJ1-2 | NA | TRBV29-1 | NA | TGCAGCGTTGAAGACCCCCGAGCGATTTCTAACTATGGCTACACCTTC | CSVEDPRAISNYGYTF
TRBJ1-2 | TRBD1 | TRBV5-3 | NA | TGTGCCAACAGGGGGGGGTTCTATGGCTACACCTTC | CANRGGFYGYTF
TRBJ1-3 | TRBD1 | TRBV10-2 | NA | TGCGCCAGCAGTGAGCAACAGGGGCTAATTGGAGGCTCTGGAAACACCATATATTTT | CASSEQQGLIGGSGNTIYF
TRBJ2-3 | TRBD1 | TRBV20-1 | NA | TGCAGTGCTAGTTTCGAGGGGGCCTACACAGATACGCAGTATTTT | CSASFEGAYTDTQYF
TRBJ2-7 | TRBD2 | TRBV3-1/TRBV3-2 | once | TGTGCCAGCAGCCAATCAACTAGCGGGAGGGCTGGATCATACTTC | CASSQSTSGRAGSYF
TRBJ1-6 | NA | TRBV7-2 | NA | TGTGCCAGCAGCTTCGGAACGAGTGGACAGATCTATTCACCCCTCCACTTT | CASSFGTSGQIYSPLHF
TRBJ2-1 | TRBD1 | TRBV3-1/TRBV3-2 | once | TGTGCCAGCAGCCAACCGACAGGGTGGAGGTACAATGAGCAGTTCTTC | CASSQPTGWRYNEQFF
TRBJ2-7 | NA | TRBV25-1 | NA | TGTGCCAGCAGATCACAGGGTAGTAACGAGCAGTACTTC | CASRSQGSNEQYF
TRBJ2-2 | TRBD1 | TRBV6-4 | few | TGTGCCAGCAGTGACGGGGGACAGGGGGACACCGGGGAGCTGTTTTTT | CASSDGGQGDTGELFF
TRBJ2-3 | NA | TRBV11-2 | NA | TGTGCCAGCAGCTCGATGAAACTGACTGACACAGATACGCAGTATTTT | CASSSMKLTDTDTQYF
TRBJ1-4 | NA | TRBV6-5 | NA | TGTGCCAGCAGGGGCCATGCAACTAATGAAAAACTGTTTTTT | CASRGHATNEKLFF
TRBJ1-2 | NA | TRBV29-1 | NA | TGCAGCGTTGAAGATGACAGCTATGGCTACACCTTC | CSVEDDSYGYTF
TRBJ2-3 | TRBD2 | TRBV3-1/TRBV3-2 | NA | TGTGCCAGCAGTCTCGGGCGGGGGACAGATACGCAGTATTTT | CASSLGRGTDTQYF
TRBJ1-1 | NA | TRBV5-1 | NA | TGCGCCAGCAGCTTGGATCGGGGCACTGAAGCTTTCTTT | CASSLDRGTEAFF
TRBJ2-1 | TRBD2 | TRBV5-4 | once | TGTGCCAGTGAAATGGCGGGGGGGAGGGATGAGCAGTTCTTC | CASEMAGGRDEQFF
TRBJ1-2 | TRBD1 | TRBV6-5 | NA | TGTGCCAGCAACTCATACAGGGGGCCGACGTATGGCTACACCTTC | CASNSYRGPTYGYTF
TRBJ2-7 | TRBD2 | TRBV5-6 | NA | TGTGCCAGCAGCGACGGACTAGAACCCGACGAGCAGTACTTC | CASSDGLEPDEQYF